The following is a T cell receptor (beta chain) sequence with its context. Ten or more counts support this clonotype. What antigen it recognizes has not been identified. The input lacks base qualities; no much larger clone sits a single base away. This sample is drawn from a study of identical twins (TCRdb year 2016). Background on the whole study: The study deep-sequenced TCR alpha and beta repertoires from monozygotic twins, unrelated adults of various ages and cord blood to test whether fetal clonotypes persist. To rule out contamination, the twin experiments were replicated at different times with different library preparation protocols. Points the paper makes about the study in general: Zero-insertion analyses could be partly confounded by invariant T cells such as MAIT and iNKT, although diverse VJ usage argued against such confounding for most clonotypes. Compared with coincidental sharing between unrelated individuals, an excess of low generation-probability sequences was observed among out-of-frame TCR alpha sequences shared between twins. Fewer insertions were carried by abundant cord blood beta clonotypes; a weaker similar trend was observed in young adult naive repertoires, while no such trend was observed in memory repertoires. Because the same donors could not be followed over many years, conclusions were based on cross-sectional statistical analysis. A weaker excess of twin sharing was found in beta out-of-frame sequences because the signal-to-noise ratio was lowered by fewer shared sequences. Recombination models systematically underestimated out-of-frame TCR alpha sharing in monozygotic twins but agreed with sharing between unrelated individuals.

Library preparation was by 5' RACE. Sequenced using an Illumina HiSeq 2000. A universal primer binding site was added through template switching, and the final cDNA carried a unique molecular identifier so that TCR cDNA molecules could be counted accurately. Specific primers in the conserved constant-segment region were used to synthesize first-strand cDNA for TCR alpha and beta chains. To control for contamination, every cDNA library carried two barcodes: a SMART-Mk sample barcode plus Illumina barcodes. TruSeq adapter sequences, together with Illumina sample barcodes, were added in two successive PCR steps. The TCR alpha and beta cDNA libraries were sequenced on the Illumina HiSeq platform using custom primers. From the authors' description of their analysis: MiGEC processed the raw reads to extract unique molecular identifiers, while MiXCR was used to determine the CDR3 positions. Recombination models were inferred per individual with the repgenHMM and IGoR tools using an EM algorithm. The tcR package in R was used for shared clonotype analysis, with sharing normalized by the product of cloneset sizes. To study raw recombination without the effects of thymic and clonal selection, out-of-frame nonproductive sequences were analyzed. The public sequencing data were trimmed at Q25 with fastp and processed into clonotypes with MiXCR by TCRdb, which kept only in-frame beta chains. Rows are unified per CDR3 protein, each entry keeping the most common DNA and genes. These V and J calls originate from TCRdb's pipeline instead of the authors' own analysis. The sample has under 250,000 distinct CDR3 sequences on record, less than 10% of them singletons. The leading ten clones occupy about 5.2% of the sample.

CDR1 and CDR2 are read off the germline V gene as SGHRS and YFSETQ. V drops 4 bases and J drops 5 bases, leaving 12 bases in between. The CDR3 has 13 amino acids, counting the end cysteine and phenylalanine. Of the read, only the CDR3 DNA is kept; its 39 bases are in frame from base 1. Every donor in the study was a healthy Caucasian. Miltenyi CD45RO+ enrichment and human naive T-cell isolation kits were used to isolate memory (CD45RO+) and naive T cells from PBMC. The clonotype was recovered from a woman between 18 and 29 years old in good health. The V and J segments used are TRBV5-1 and TRBJ2-5, with no confident D gene call. Sequenced material: memory (CD45RO+) T cells sorted from blood. The cell subset or site tag for this specimen amounts to: CD45RO+ enriched T cells. At the DNA level, the sequence is TGCGCCAGCAGCGGCCCCGAAAGGGAGACCCAGTACTTC. This codes for CASSGPERETQYF.